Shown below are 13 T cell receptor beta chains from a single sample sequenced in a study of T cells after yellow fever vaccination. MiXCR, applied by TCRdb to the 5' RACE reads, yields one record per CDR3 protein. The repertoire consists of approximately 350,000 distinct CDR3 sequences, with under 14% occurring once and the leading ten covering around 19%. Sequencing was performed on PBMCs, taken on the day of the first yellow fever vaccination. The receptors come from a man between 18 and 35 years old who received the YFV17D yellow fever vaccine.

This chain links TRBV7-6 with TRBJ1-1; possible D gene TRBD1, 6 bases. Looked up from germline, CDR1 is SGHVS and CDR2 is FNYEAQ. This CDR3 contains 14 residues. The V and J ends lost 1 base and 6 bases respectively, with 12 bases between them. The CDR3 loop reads CASSLGTGRPEAFF. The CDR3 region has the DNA TGTGCCAGCAGCTTAGGCACAGGGAGGCCTGAAGCTTTCTTT.

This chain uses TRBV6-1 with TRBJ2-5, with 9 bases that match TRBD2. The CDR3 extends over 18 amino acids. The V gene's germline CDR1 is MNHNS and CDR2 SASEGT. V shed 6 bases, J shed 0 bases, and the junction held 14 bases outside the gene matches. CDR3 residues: CASSLGSGGPKYQETQYF. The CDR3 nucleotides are TGTGCCAGCAGCCTAGGAAGCGGGGGGCCCAAGTACCAAGAGACCCAGTACTTC.

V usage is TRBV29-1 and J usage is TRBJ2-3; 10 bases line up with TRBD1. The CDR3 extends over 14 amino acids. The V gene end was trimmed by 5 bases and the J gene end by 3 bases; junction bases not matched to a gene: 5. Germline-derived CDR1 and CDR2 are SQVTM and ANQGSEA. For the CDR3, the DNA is TGCAGCGTTACCGACAGGGGGCCGACAGATACGCAGTATTTT. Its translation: CSVTDRGPTDTQYF.

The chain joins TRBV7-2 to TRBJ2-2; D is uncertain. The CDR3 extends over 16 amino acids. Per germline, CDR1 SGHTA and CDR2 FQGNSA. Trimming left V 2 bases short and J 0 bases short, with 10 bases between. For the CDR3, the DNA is TGTGCCAGCAGCTTAAGGTCGGCTTCGAACACCGGGGAGCTGTTTTTT. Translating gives CASSLRSASNTGELFF.

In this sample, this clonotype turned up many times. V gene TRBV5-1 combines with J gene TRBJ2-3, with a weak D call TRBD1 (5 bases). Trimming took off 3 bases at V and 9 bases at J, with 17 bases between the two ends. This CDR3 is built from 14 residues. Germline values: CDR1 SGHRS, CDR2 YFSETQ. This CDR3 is CASSSPPDSLTQYF. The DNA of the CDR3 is TGCGCCAGCAGCTCCCCACCCGACAGTCTGACGCAGTATTTT.

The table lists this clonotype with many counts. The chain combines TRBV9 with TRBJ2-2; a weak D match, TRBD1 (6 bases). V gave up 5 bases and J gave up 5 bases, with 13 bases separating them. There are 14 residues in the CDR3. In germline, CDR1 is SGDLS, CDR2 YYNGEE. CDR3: CASRTGLVTGELFF. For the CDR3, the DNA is TGTGCCAGCAGGACAGGATTGGTTACCGGGGAGCTGTTTTTT.

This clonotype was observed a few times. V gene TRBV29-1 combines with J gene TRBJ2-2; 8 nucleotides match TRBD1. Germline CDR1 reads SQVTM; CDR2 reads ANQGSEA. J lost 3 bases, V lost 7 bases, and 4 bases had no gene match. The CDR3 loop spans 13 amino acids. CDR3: CSANRGDTGELFF. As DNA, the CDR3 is TGCAGCGCAAACAGGGGGGACACCGGGGAGCTGTTTTTT.

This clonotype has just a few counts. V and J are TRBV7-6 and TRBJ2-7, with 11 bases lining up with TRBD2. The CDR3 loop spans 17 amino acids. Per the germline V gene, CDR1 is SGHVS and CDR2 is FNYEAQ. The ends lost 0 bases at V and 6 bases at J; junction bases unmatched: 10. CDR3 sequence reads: CASSLAPLAGGLGEQYV. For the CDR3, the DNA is TGTGCCAGCAGCTTAGCCCCCCTAGCGGGGGGCCTAGGCGAGCAGTACGTC.

The CDR3 region has the DNA TGTGCCAGCAGTTACTCTGGCAGGTCAACCTACGAGCAGTACTTC. This gives the protein CASSYSGRSTYEQYF. V gene TRBV6-5 combines with J gene TRBJ2-7; D gene ambiguous. Germline assignment: CDR1 MNHEY and CDR2 SVGAGI. The ends were cut back, 0 bases at V and 2 bases at J, with 11 bases in the middle. This CDR3 has 15 amino acids.

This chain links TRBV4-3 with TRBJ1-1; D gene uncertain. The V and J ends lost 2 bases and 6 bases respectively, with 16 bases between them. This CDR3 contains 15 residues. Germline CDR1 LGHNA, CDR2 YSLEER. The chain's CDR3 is CASSQQPLEPAEAFF. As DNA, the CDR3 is TGCGCCAGCAGCCAACAACCTCTCGAACCGGCTGAAGCTTTCTTT.

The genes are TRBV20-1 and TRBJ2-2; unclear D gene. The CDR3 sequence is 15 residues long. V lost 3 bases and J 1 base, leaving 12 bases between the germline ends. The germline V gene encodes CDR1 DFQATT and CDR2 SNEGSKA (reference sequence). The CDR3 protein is CSASIRGLNTGELFF. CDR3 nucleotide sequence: TGCAGTGCTAGTATACGCGGTTTGAACACCGGGGAGCTGTTTTTT.

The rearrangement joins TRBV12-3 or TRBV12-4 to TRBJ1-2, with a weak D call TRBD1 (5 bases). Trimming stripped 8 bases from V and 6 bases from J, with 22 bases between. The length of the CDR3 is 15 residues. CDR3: CASLGGDAGLHGYTF. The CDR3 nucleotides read TGTGCCAGCCTCGGAGGGGACGCGGGGTTGCATGGCTACACCTTC.

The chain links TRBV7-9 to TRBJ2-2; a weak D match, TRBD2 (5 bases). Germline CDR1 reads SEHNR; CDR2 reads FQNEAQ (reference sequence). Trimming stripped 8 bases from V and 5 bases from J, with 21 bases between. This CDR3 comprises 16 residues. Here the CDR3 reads CASFLSRVVRTGELFF. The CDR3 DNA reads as TGTGCCAGCTTCCTCTCGCGGGTTGTAAGGACCGGGGAGCTGTTTTTT. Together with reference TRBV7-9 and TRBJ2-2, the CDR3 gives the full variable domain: DTGVSQNPRHKITKRGQNVTFRCDPISEHNRLYWYRQTLGQGPEFLTYFQNEAQLEKSRLLSDRFSAERPKGSFSTLEIQRTEQGDSAMYLCASFLSRVVRTGELFFGEGSRLTVL.